The following is a T cell receptor beta chain sequence with its context. The antigen remains unidentified. This entry belongs to a study of OX40 agonist ivuxolimab in advanced cancers. Study-level results: Averaged across samples, CD8+ T cells carried more expanded clones than CD4+ did.

CDR1 is SGDLS, CDR2 YYNGEE, per germline. CDR3 length: 13 amino acids. Trimming left V 1 base short and J 6 bases short, with 7 bases between. Repertoires were generated with immunoSEQ multiplex PCR, while TCRdb's copy carries only in-frame clones and drops some. The table includes about 61,000 clones, 86% detected once. This chain joins TRBV9 and TRBJ2-2, with D possibly matching TRBD1 (5 bases). Sample: CD4+ or CD8+ T cells sorted from blood, taken in a trial of the OX40 agonist ivuxolimab. The sequence derives from an adult with an advanced solid tumor such as melanoma, head and neck, liver or kidney cancer. CDR3 in amino acids: CASSVKTAGELFF. The DNA for the CDR3 is TGTGCCAGCAGCGTAAAGACAGCCGGGGAGCTGTTTTTT.